A single sample gave rise to the 21 T cell receptor beta chains below, sequenced in a study of cytomegalovirus exposure and HLA in healthy donors (dated by TCRdb to 2017 to 2019). Library preparation was by the immunoSEQ multiplex PCR assay. A mixture of 60 forward primers for TCR Vbeta segments and 13 reverse primers for TCR Jbeta segments was used in the multiplex PCR. TCRdb mirrors the immuneACCESS table, restricted to in-frame sequences. Some clones are absent from its copies; in checked studies, under half trace to an unresolved V gene, and the reason for the others is unknown. Here the sample has roughly 160,000 clones; around 80% occur a single time. More than 1% of the sample belongs to the ten largest clones. Input material: PBMCs. These TCRs come from a boy between 2 and 10 years old in good health and CMV-seronegative.

The chain joins TRBV20-1 to TRBJ1-1; D possibly corresponds to TRBD1 (5 bases). CDR1 DFQATT and CDR2 SNEGSKA come from the germline V gene (reference sequence). V lost 7 bases, J lost 5 bases, and 8 bases lay in between. The CDR3 runs to 10 residues. CDR3 sequence (DNA): TGCAGTGGTGGGGCGACTGAAGCTTTCTTT. Translated, it gives CSGGATEAFF.

V and J are TRBV29-1 and TRBJ2-5; weak D call: TRBD1 (5 bases). The length of the CDR3 is 13 residues. The germline V gene has CDR1 SQVTM and CDR2 ANQGSEA. Trimming took 3 bases from V and 1 from J, leaving 9 bases between them. DNA of the CDR3: TGCAGCGTTGAGTACAGGCTCCAAGAGACCCAGTACTTC. It translates to CSVEYRLQETQYF. Full variable domain (remainder filled in from reference TRBV29-1 and TRBJ2-5): SAVISQKPSRDICQRGTSLTIQCQVDSQVTMMFWYRQQPGQSLTLIATANQGSEATYESGFVIDKFPISRPNLTFSTLTVSNMSPEDSSIYLCSVEYRLQETQYFGPGTRLLVL.

The V gene is TRBV5-6, the J gene TRBJ2-5; the match to TRBD2 covers 11 bases. Trimming removed 0 bases from V and 2 bases from J; junction bases left unmatched: 6. CDR1 SGHDT and CDR2 YYEEEE come from the germline V gene. The CDR3 is 17 amino acids. The CDR3: CASSLGDSGGGQETQYF. DNA for the CDR3: TGTGCCAGCAGCTTGGGGGATAGCGGGGGGGGACAAGAGACCCAGTACTTC.

V usage is TRBV9 and J usage is TRBJ2-5; TRBD2 matches at 11 bases. V shed 4 bases, J shed 5 bases, and the junction held 7 bases outside the gene matches. The CDR3 contains 15 residues. Looked up from germline, CDR1 is SGDLS and CDR2 is YYNGEE. In DNA, the CDR3 is TGTGCCAGCAGCCCTCGACTAGCGGGGAGGGAGACCCAGTACTTC. Translating it yields CASSPRLAGRETQYF.

The V gene is TRBV5-1, the J gene TRBJ1-1; D not certain. The germline V gene encodes CDR1 SGHRS and CDR2 YFSETQ. The CDR3 is 13 residues long. Trimming took 0 bases from V and 4 from J, leaving 7 bases between them. The CDR3 bases are TGCGCCAGCAGCTTGGGAGTATTCACTGAAGCTTTCTTT. Its translation: CASSLGVFTEAFF.

The chain carries TRBV7-3 and TRBJ2-2, with D perhaps TRBD1 (7 bases). V dropped 5 bases and J dropped 6 bases, with 16 bases sitting between them. Germline V gene lookup returns CDR1 SGHTA and CDR2 FQGTGA. The CDR3 runs to 15 residues. CDR3 region: CASSPGGGSAGELFF. DNA for the CDR3: TGTGCCAGCAGCCCAGGGGGAGGCTCGGCCGGGGAGCTGTTTTTT.

The CDR3 here is CASSQKPGQGSYGYTF. The CDR3, as DNA: TGTGCCAGCAGCCAAAAACCGGGACAGGGAAGCTATGGCTACACCTTC. This chain joins TRBV5-4 and TRBJ1-2; TRBD1 matches at 9 bases. This CDR3 region has 16 residues. V lost 4 bases to trimming and J lost 4 bases; unmatched junction nucleotides: 11. Germline V gives CDR1 SGHNT, CDR2 YYREEE (reference sequence).

The V and J genes are TRBV18 and TRBJ1-2; D is ambiguous. Trimming removed 4 bases from V and 7 bases from J, with 13 bases in between. The CDR3 totals 13 residues. Germline assignment: CDR1 KGHSH and CDR2 LQKENI. CDR3 DNA: TGTGCCAGCTCACGCAGGCCAACAAGTGGCTACACCTTC. Translating it yields CASSRRPTSGYTF.

V and J are TRBV13 and TRBJ2-3; 12 bases agree with TRBD2. The CDR3 contains 15 residues. Per germline, CDR1 PRHDT and CDR2 FYEKMQ (reference sequence). The V and J ends lost 7 bases and 2 bases, in that order; junction bases with no gene match: 4. The CDR3 loop is CASTWTSGNTDTQYF. The DNA for the CDR3 is TGTGCCAGCACCTGGACTAGCGGGAACACAGATACGCAGTATTTT. Based on the CDR3 plus reference TRBV13 and TRBJ2-3, the full variable domain is AAGVIQSPRHLIKEKRETATLKCYPIPRHDTVYWYQQGPGQDPQFLISFYEKMQSDKGSIPDRFSAQQFSDYHSELNMSSLELGDSALYFCASTWTSGNTDTQYFGPGTRLTVL.

This clone has a single count. The genes are TRBV29-1 and TRBJ2-1, with D maybe TRBD2 (7 bases). V was shortened by 4 bases and J by 7 bases, with 14 bases between the two germline ends. The CDR3 has 13 amino acids. Germline V gene lookup returns CDR1 SQVTM and CDR2 ANQGSEA. CDR3 amino acids: CSVAGGGGNEQFF. CDR3 in DNA: TGCAGCGTTGCGGGGGGCGGAGGAAATGAGCAGTTCTTC.

Of note for this clone: Relative to the germline gene, one junction end is altered; a read error may explain this. The chain links TRBV5-1 to TRBJ1-1, with TRBD1 as a possible D gene (6 bases). This CDR3 has 13 amino acids. Germline V gives CDR1 SGHRS, CDR2 YFSETQ. The CDR3 region is CASSFDRNSEAFF. CDR3 DNA: TGCGCCAGCAGCTTCGACAGGAACTCTGAAGCTTTCTTT.

The chain combines TRBV4-2 with TRBJ1-5; the match to TRBD1 covers 7 bases. Looked up from germline, CDR1 is LGHNA and CDR2 is YNFKEQ. The V gene end was trimmed by 0 bases and the J gene end by 0 bases; junction bases not matched to a gene: 8. The CDR3 covers 18 residues. In DNA, the CDR3 is TGTGCCAGCAGCCAAGATGGGGGACAGATATATAGCAATCAGCCCCAGCATTTT. This codes for CASSQDGGQIYSNQPQHF.

This rearrangement joins TRBV5-6 to TRBJ1-1; D not certain. Trimming pared 4 bases from V and 1 base from J, leaving 11 bases between. The CDR3 covers 14 residues. Germline CDR1 and CDR2: SGHDT and YYEEEE. In nucleotides, the CDR3 is TGTGCCAGCAGCGCCCAGATACGGAACACTGAAGCTTTCTTT. As protein: CASSAQIRNTEAFF.

This chain connects TRBV5-1 to TRBJ2-7, with TRBD2 identical over 7 bases. The trim removed 5 bases at V and 3 bases at J, leaving 8 bases unmatched. The germline gives CDR1 SGHRS, CDR2 YFSETQ. The CDR3 has 14 amino acids. In nucleotides, the CDR3 is TGCGCCAGCAGTCTGGGGGGGGACTACTACGAGCAGTACGTC. Amino acid sequence: CASSLGGDYYEQYV.

This chain connects TRBV29-1 to TRBJ2-3; D remains unclear. V was clipped by 7 bases and J by 1 base, with 15 bases between them. Germline-derived CDR1 and CDR2 are SQVTM and ANQGSEA. This CDR3 has 14 residues. Written as DNA, the CDR3 is TGCAGCGCCCTTCTCGGTCTCCGCACAGATACGCAGTATTTT. It translates to CSALLGLRTDTQYF.

The chain employs TRBV18 and TRBJ1-2; the D gene is possibly TRBD1 (5 bases). The V gene lost 3 bases and the J gene lost 6 bases, with 11 bases spanning the gap. The CDR3 contains 13 residues. In germline, CDR1 is KGHSH, CDR2 LQKENI. The CDR3 DNA reads as TGTGCCAGCTCACCGGGGCAGAGCCATGGCTACACCTTC. Translation: CASSPGQSHGYTF.

This chain uses TRBV30 with TRBJ2-6; the D gene is possibly TRBD2 (7 bases). The germline gives CDR1 GTSNPN, CDR2 SVGIG (reference sequence). This CDR3 comprises 17 residues. The V gene lost 4 bases and the J gene lost 0 bases, with 16 bases spanning the gap. The CDR3 DNA reads as TGTGCCTGGAATGGAGGGAGGGGGTACTCTGGGGCCAACGTCCTGACTTTC. Translating it yields CAWNGGRGYSGANVLTF.

This clone was recorded only once. CDR3 region: CASSLVLVNEQFF. The CDR3 nucleotides are TGTGCCAGCAGCTTGGTCCTAGTCAATGAGCAGTTCTTC. This chain joins TRBV5-6 and TRBJ2-1; no firm D call. Germline loops: CDR1 SGHDT, CDR2 YYEEEE. V lost 0 bases to trimming and J lost 6 bases, with 7 bases between them. The CDR3 totals 13 residues.

The rearrangement joins TRBV9 to TRBJ2-6, with D possibly TRBD2 on 6 matching bases. The ends were cut back, 3 bases at V and 0 bases at J, with 16 bases in the middle. This CDR3 spans 18 amino acids. CDR1 and CDR2 from the germline V gene are SGDLS and YYNGEE. DNA of the CDR3: TGTGCCAGCAGCGCGGAGGGAAGCGGAAGCTCTGGGGCCAACGTCCTGACTTTC. Protein: CASSAEGSGSSGANVLTF.

This rearrangement joins TRBV9 to TRBJ2-1; 11 nucleotides match TRBD2. Germline V gene sequence: CDR1 SGDLS, CDR2 YYNGEE. V trimming: 3 bases; J trimming: 8 bases; junction bases outside the gene matches: 7. The CDR3 runs 15 residues. In nucleotides, the CDR3 is TGTGCCAGCAGCGCCGGGACTAGCGGTTTTGATGAGCAGTTCTTC. Translated: CASSAGTSGFDEQFF.

The chain couples TRBV19 to TRBJ1-5; possibly TRBD1 for D (5 bases). V gave up 6 bases and J gave up 5 bases, with 14 bases separating them. The CDR3 loop spans 14 amino acids. Germline assignment: CDR1 LNHDA and CDR2 SQIVND (reference sequence). CDR3 sequence reads: CASRGGEFYQPQHF. DNA for the CDR3: TGTGCCAGTAGGGGGGGGGAGTTTTATCAGCCCCAGCATTTT.